This TCR beta chain was observed in a study of T cells after yellow fever vaccination. CDR1 is LNHNV and CDR2 is YYDKDF in the germline V gene (reference sequence). The CDR3 has 18 amino acids. The V segment lost 2 bases and the J segment 0 bases; nucleotides outside the gene matches: 6. 5'RACE template switching produced TCR cDNA carrying a universal primer site and UMIs. TCRdb reprocessed the 5' RACE reads with MiXCR, giving one entry per CDR3 protein. The sample lists 100,000 to 150,000 distinct CDR3 sequences; 8% to 10% were seen once. The chain uses TRBV15 and TRBJ2-7, with TRBD2 matching over 14 bases. This clonotype was sampled from a man between 18 and 29 years old who received the YFV17D yellow fever vaccine. The specimen was CD8+ T cells sorted from PBMCs, collected on the day of the yellow fever booster vaccination. The CDR3 DNA is TGTGCCACCAGCAGACATGGACTAGCGGGGGGACTCTCCTACGAGCAGTACTTC. It codes for CATSRHGLAGGLSYEQYF.